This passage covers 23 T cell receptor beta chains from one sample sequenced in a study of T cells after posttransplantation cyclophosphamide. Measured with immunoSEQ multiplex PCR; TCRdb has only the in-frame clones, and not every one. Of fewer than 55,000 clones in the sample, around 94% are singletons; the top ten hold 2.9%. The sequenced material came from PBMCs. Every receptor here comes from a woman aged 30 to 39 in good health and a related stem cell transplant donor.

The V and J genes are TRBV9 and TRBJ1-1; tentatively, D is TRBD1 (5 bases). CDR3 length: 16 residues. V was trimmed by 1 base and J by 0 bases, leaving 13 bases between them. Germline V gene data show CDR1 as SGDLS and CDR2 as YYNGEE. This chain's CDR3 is CASSVLNGHMNTEAFF. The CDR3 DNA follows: TGTGCCAGCAGCGTACTCAACGGACATATGAACACTGAAGCTTTCTTT.

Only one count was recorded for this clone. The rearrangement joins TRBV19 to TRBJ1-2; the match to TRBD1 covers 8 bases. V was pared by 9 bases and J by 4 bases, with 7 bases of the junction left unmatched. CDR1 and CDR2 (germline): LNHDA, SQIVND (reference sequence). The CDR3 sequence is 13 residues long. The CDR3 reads CASSGGSPYGYTF. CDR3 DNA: TGTGCCAGCTCAGGGGGCAGCCCCTATGGCTACACCTTC.

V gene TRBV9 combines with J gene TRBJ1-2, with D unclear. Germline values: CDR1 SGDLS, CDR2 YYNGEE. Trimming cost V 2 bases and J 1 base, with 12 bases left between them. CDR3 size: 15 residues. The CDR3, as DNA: TGTGCCAGCAGCGTGCGGGAGACCTTTAACTATGGCTACACCTTC. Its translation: CASSVRETFNYGYTF.

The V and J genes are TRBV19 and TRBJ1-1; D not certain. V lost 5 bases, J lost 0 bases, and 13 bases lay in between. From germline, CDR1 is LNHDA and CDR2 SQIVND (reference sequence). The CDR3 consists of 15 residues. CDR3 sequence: CASSPTWRVNTEAFF. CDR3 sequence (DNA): TGTGCCAGTAGTCCGACGTGGCGGGTGAACACTGAAGCTTTCTTT.

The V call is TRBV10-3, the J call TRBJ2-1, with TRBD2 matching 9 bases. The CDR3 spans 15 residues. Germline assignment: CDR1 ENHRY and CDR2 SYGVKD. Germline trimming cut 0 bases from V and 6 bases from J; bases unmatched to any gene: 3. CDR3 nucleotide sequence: TGTGCCATCAGTGAGTCCCTAGCGGGGCCCAATGAGCAGTTCTTC. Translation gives CAISESLAGPNEQFF.

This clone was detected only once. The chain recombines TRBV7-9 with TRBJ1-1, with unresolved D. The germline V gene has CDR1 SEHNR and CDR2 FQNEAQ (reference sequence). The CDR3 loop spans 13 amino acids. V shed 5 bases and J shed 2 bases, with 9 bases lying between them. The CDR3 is CASSEGQNTEAFF. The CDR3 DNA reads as TGTGCCAGCAGCGAGGGCCAAAACACTGAAGCTTTCTTT. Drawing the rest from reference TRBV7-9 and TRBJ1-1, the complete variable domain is DTGVSQNPRHKITKRGQNVTFRCDPISEHNRLYWYRQTLGQGPEFLTYFQNEAQLEKSRLLSDRFSAERPKGSFSTLEIQRTEQGDSAMYLCASSEGQNTEAFFGQGTRLTVV.

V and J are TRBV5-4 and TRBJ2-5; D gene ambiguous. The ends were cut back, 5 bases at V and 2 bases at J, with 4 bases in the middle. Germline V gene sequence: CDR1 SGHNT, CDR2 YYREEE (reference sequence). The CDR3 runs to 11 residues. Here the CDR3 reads CASRSQETQYF. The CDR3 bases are TGTGCCAGCAGATCGCAAGAGACCCAGTACTTC.

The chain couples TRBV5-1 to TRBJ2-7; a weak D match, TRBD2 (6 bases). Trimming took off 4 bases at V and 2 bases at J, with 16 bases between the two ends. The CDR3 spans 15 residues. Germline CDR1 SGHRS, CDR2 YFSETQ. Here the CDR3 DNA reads TGCGCCAGCAGCCCGGTGGCAGGCGGGACCTACGAGCAGTACTTC. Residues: CASSPVAGGTYEQYF.

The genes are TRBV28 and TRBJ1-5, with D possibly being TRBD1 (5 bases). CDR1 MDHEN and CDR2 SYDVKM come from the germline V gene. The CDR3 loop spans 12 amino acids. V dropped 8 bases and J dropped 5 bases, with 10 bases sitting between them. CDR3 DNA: TGTGCCAGCTTCGGGGGGGATCAGCCCCAGCATTTT. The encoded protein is CASFGGDQPQHF.

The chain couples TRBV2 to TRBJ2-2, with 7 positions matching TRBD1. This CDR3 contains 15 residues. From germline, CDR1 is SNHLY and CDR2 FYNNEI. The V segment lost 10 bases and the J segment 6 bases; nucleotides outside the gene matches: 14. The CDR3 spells CATSNRGHFAGELFF. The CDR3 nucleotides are TGTGCCACCTCGAACAGGGGCCATTTCGCCGGGGAGCTGTTTTTT. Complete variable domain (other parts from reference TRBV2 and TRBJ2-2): EPEVTQTPSHQVTQMGQEVILRCVPISNHLYFYWYRQILGQKVEFLVSFYNNEISEKSEIFDDQFSVERPDGSNFTLKIRSTKLEDSAMYFCATSNRGHFAGELFFGEGSRLTVL.

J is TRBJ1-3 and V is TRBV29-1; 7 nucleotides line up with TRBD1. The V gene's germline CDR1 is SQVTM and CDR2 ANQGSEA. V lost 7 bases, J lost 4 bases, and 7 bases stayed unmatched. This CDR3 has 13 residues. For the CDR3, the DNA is TGCAGCGGATCGACAGGGTTAGGAAACACCATATATTTT. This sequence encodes CSGSTGLGNTIYF.

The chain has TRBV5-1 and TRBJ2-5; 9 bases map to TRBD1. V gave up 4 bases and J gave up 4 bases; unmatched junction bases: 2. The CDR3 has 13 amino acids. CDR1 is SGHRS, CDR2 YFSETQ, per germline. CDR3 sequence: CASSTGGTETQYF. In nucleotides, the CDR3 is TGCGCCAGCAGCACAGGGGGCACAGAGACCCAGTACTTC.

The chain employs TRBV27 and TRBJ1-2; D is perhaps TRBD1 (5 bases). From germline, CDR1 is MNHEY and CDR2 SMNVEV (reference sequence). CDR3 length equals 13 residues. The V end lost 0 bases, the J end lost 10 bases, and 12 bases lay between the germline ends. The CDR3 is CASSLSRQGPYTF. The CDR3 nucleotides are TGTGCCAGCAGTTTATCGAGGCAGGGCCCCTACACCTTC.

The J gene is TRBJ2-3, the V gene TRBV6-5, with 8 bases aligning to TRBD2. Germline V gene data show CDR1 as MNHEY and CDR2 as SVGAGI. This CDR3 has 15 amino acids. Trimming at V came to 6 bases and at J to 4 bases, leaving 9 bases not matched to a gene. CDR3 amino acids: CASSISGGGPDTQYF. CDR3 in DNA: TGTGCCAGCAGCATCTCTGGCGGGGGGCCAGATACGCAGTATTTT.

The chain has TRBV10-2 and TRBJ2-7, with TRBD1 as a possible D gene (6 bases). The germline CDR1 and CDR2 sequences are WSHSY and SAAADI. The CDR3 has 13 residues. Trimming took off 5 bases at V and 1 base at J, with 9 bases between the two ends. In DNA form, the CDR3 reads TGCGCCAGCAGTTATGGACAGTCCTACGAGCAGTACTTC. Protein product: CASSYGQSYEQYF.

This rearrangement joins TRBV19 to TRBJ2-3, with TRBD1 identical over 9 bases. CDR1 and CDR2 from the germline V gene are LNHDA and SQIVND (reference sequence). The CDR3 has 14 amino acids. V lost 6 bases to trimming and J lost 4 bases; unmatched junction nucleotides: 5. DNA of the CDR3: TGTGCCAGTAGCCCACAGGGGGCCGCAGATACGCAGTATTTT. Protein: CASSPQGAADTQYF.

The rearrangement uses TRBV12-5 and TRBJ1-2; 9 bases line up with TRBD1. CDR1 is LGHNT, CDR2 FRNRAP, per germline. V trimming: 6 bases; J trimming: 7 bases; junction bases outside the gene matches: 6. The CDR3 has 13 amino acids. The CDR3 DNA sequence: TGTGCTAGTGGAACAGGGGGCGGAATTGGCTACACCTTC. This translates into CASGTGGGIGYTF.

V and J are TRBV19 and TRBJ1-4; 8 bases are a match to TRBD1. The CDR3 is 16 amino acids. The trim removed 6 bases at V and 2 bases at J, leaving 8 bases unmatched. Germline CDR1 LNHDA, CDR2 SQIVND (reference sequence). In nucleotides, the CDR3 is TGTGCCAGTAGCACAGGGGGGGGTGCCACTAATGAAAAACTGTTTTTT. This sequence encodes CASSTGGGATNEKLFF.

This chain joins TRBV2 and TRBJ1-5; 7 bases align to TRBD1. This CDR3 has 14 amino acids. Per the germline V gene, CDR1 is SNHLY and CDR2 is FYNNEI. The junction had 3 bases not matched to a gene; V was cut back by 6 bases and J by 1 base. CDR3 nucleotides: TGTGCCAGCAGGAAGGGGGCAAGCAATCAGCCCCAGCATTTT. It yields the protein CASRKGASNQPQHF. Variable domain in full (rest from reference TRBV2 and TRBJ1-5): EPEVTQTPSHQVTQMGQEVILRCVPISNHLYFYWYRQILGQKVEFLVSFYNNEISEKSEIFDDQFSVERPDGSNFTLKIRSTKLEDSAMYFCASRKGASNQPQHFGDGTRLSIL.

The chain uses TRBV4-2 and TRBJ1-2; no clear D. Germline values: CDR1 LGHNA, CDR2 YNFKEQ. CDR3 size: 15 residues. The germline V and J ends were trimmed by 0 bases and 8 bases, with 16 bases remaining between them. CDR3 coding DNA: TGTGCCAGCAGCCAAGATAGGTCCCAGGCGGGCGGCTACACCTTC. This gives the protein CASSQDRSQAGGYTF.

The CDR3 protein is CASSEGQGVSETQYF. CDR3 nucleotides: TGTGCCAGCAGCGAGGGACAGGGTGTCTCAGAGACCCAGTACTTC. V usage is TRBV7-9 and J usage is TRBJ2-5, with 9 bases aligning to TRBD1. J gave up 4 bases and V 5 bases, and 8 bases lay outside the gene matches. Germline V lookup: CDR1 SEHNR, CDR2 FQNEAQ (reference sequence). The length of the CDR3 is 15 residues.

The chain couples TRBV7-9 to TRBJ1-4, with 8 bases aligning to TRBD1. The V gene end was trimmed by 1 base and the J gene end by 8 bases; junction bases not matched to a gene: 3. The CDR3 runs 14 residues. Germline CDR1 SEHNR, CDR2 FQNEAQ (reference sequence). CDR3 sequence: CASSLGTGREKLFF. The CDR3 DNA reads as TGTGCCAGCAGCTTAGGGACAGGGAGAGAAAAACTGTTTTTT.

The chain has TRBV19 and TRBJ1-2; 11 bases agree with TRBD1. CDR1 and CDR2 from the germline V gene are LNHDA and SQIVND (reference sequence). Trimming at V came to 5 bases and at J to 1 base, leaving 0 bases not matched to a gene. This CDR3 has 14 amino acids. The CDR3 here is CASSGTGGNYGYTF. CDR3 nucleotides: TGTGCCAGTAGTGGGACAGGGGGTAACTATGGCTACACCTTC. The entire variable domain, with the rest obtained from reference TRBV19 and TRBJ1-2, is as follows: DGGITQSPKYLFRKEGQNVTLSCEQNLNHDAMYWYRQDPGQGLRLIYYSQIVNDFQKGDIAEGYSVSREKKESFPLTVTSAQKNPTAFYLCASSGTGGNYGYTFGSGTRLTVV.